The entry below describes one TCR beta chain. This specimen comes from a study of blood T cell repertoires in COVID-19. Study details: Both acute and convalescent COVID-19 samples were obtained from the United States, Italy and Spain. PBMCs, B-cell-depleted T cells, or T cells provided the cDNA or gDNA that made up the material.

Original methodology: Scientists estimated how many nucleated cells there were by amplifying reference gene primers. Assay used: immunoSEQ multiplex PCR; TCRdb lists only in-frame clones, some missing. V, J and clone size are taken as reported in that table, and D and trimming were inferred from the DNA itself. This table has under 450,000 clones, approximately 90% appearing once. Adults between about 18 and 89 years of age took part from 20 to 25 US areas. Germline V gene sequence: CDR1 SQVTM, CDR2 ANQGSEA. Trimming shortened V by 3 bases and J by 6 bases, and 11 bases separated the two germline ends. This CDR3 comprises 12 residues.

The rearrangement uses TRBV29-1 and TRBJ1-2; TRBD1 is a possible D gene (5 bases). The receptor comes from a woman between 40 and 55 years old who had been exposed to COVID-19. The sequenced sample was PBMCs or T cells enriched from blood (not recorded which). The CDR3 coding sequence is TGCAGCGTTGAGGCTGGGGGGAATGGCTACACCTTC. Translated, it gives CSVEAGGNGYTF.